This T cell receptor beta chain emerged from a study of blood T cell repertoires in COVID-19. In the study overall: Acute-phase and convalescent COVID-19 samples originated in the United States, Italy and Spain.

Repertoires were generated with immunoSEQ multiplex PCR, while TCRdb's copy carries only in-frame clones and drops some. The repertoire holds under 100,000 clones, with around 80% as singletons. The CDR3 is 11 residues long. Germline lookup yields CDR1 MNHEY and CDR2 SVGEGT. V was cut by 5 bases and J by 8 bases, with 9 bases left in between. This TCR derives from a man aged 55 to 70 with acute or convalescent COVID-19. This rearrangement joins TRBV6-2 or TRBV6-3 to TRBJ1-1, with D perhaps matching TRBD1 (6 bases). The specimen was peripheral blood. The chain's CDR3 is CASSPGTEAFF. DNA of the CDR3: TGTGCCAGCAGTCCCGGGACAGAAGCTTTCTTT.